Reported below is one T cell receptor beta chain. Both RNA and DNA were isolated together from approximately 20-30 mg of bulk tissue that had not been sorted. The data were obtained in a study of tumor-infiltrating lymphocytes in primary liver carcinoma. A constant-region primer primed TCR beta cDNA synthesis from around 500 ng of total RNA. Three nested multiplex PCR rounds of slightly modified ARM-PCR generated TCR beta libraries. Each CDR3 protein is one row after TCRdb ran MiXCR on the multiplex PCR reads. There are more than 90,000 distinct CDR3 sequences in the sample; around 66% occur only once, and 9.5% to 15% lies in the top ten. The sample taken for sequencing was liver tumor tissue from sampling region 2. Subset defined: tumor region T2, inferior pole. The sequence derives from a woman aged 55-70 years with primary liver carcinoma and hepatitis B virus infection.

CDR3 amino acids: CSIGTDGSGRDHGELFF. The CDR3 DNA is TGCAGCATTGGGACAGATGGTAGCGGGAGGGATCACGGGGAGCTGTTTTTT. The chain uses TRBV29-1 and TRBJ2-2, with 11 bases identical to TRBD2. There are 17 residues in the CDR3. Trimming removed 8 bases from V and 7 bases from J; junction bases left unmatched: 18. CDR1 and CDR2 (germline): SQVTM, ANQGSEA.